This T cell receptor (beta chain) came from a study of T-cell reconstitution after alpha-beta-depleted transplantation in children. Preparation of the TCRbeta library involved a method that used unique molecular identifiers. One entry per CDR3 protein results from TCRdb running MiXCR on the PCR reads. The table has approximately 400,000 distinct CDR3 sequences, roughly a tenth seen once; the top ten hold 4.5% to 6.5%. This TCR was sampled from a human donor who donated a stem cell graft to a child with acute myeloid leukemia. Sequencing was performed on PBMCs from the stem cell graft donor, taken from the stem cell graft.

As DNA, the CDR3 is TGTGCCAGCAGCTTGTCGGGGGGAGATTATAATTCACCCCTCCACTTT. It translates to CASSLSGGDYNSPLHF. The chain couples TRBV7-9 to TRBJ1-6, with a tentative D call TRBD1 (5 bases). The germline gives CDR1 SEHNR, CDR2 FQNEAQ (reference sequence). V was shortened by 3 bases and J by 4 bases, with 13 bases between the two germline ends. The CDR3 is 16 amino acids.